This T cell receptor (beta chain) was sequenced during a study of blood T cells in healthy people across ages (dated by TCRdb to between 2015 and 2017). Concerning the study at large: Template switching captured roughly one uniquely barcoded TCR beta cDNA molecule per two T cells in model experiments. To track age-related changes in TCR beta repertoire diversity, the study relied on deep sequencing normalized with unique cDNA molecular identifiers. Donors were grouped into four age groups: young (average roughly 15 years), middle-aged (about 38), aged (about 59) and long-lived (just over 80). To avoid experimental bias, donors of different ages were distributed randomly across sequencing lanes. The study analyzed two additional independent replicas of 1 million unique cDNA reads from the same blood draw for two donors, one aged 18 to 30 and one aged 80 or older. Overall study results and their limits: Total diversity estimates from one million sequenced T cells were considered lower bounds and underestimates. Conclusive comparison of naive and antigen-experienced compartments was prevented by the profiling of bulk unsorted PBMCs. The long-lived group showed more naive CD4+ T cells, fewer expanded clones and increased TCR diversity than the aged group, suggesting age selection. Observed TCR beta diversity correlated strongly with the percentage of naive T cells measured by flow cytometry. Because donor CMV infection status was unknown, age-related changes in expanded clonotypes were potentially confounded. Observed TCR beta diversity per million T cells fell roughly linearly with age, and a significant reduction was already apparent by age roughly 40.

Trimming takes 7 bases from V and 8 bases from J, and the germline ends sit 15 bases apart. From cysteine to phenylalanine, the CDR3 is 13 amino acids long. Left in the record is the CDR3 DNA by itself, 39 bases read in frame from the first base. CDR1 and CDR2, looked up from the germline V gene, are MNHEY and SVGEGT. This clonotype was observed a handful of times. It has no known antigen specificity. No base quality information exists; no much larger clone differs at one position. The roughly 39 donors, aged 6 to 90 years, were systemically healthy Caucasian individuals from Russia. Around 9.8 milliliters of peripheral blood were collected from each donor into EDTA-treated Vacutainer tubes. Ficoll-Paque density-gradient centrifugation was used to isolate PBMCs, with at least 7 million obtained per sample. Total RNA was extracted from PBMCs with Trizol reagent, with at least 6 micrograms obtained per sample. Naive CD45RAhigh/CD27high T cell percentages were measured by flow cytometry on a PBMC aliquot from every donor.

The method behind the library was 5' RACE. These reads were obtained on an Illumina HiSeq 2500. A second PCR of roughly 7 to 11 cycles was performed with a sample-barcoded 5' primer and a J-beta primer mix. Each TCR beta cDNA molecule received a unique molecular identifier from a template-switch 5' adaptor carrying 12 random nucleotides. Each sample yielded at least 3 million CDR3-containing paired-end reads. All of the RNA was converted into first-strand cDNA using the Mint cDNA synthesis kit, with a TRBC-specific oligonucleotide serving as the primer. Following uracil-DNA glycosylase treatment, a first 18-cycle PCR with universal primers M1SS and BC2_uni_R was performed on all cDNA. For the original study's pipeline: For normalization, 1 million high-quality reads were randomly selected from each sample, with every read carrying a distinct molecular identifier. Instead of being binned into consensus sequences, reads with shared molecular identifiers were discarded. MiTCR, set to a Q25 quality threshold and the strictest error-elimination algorithm, was used for CDR3 identification, clonotype clustering and error correction. A nonparametric unseen species model with Euler transformation was used to estimate a lower bound on total TCR beta diversity. The public reads were quality trimmed at Q25 with fastp and then assembled into clones with MiXCR by TCRdb, keeping productive beta chains. Records with the same CDR3 protein are collapsed into one entry carrying the most frequent genes and DNA. For this entry, the V and J calls and clone size follow TCRdb and not the study's own pipeline. This sample comprises about 1.8 million distinct CDR3 sequences, around half of them detected only once. The ten largest make up over 2% of the sample.

The material sequenced was blood. The clonotype comes from a middle-aged woman in good health. The chain is encoded by TRBV6-2 or TRBV6-3 joined to TRBJ2-1, with the D segment identity uncertain. The DNA is as follows: TGTGCCAGCAATCCCGTGAACCTCGATGAGCAGTTCTTC. It codes for CASNPVNLDEQFF.